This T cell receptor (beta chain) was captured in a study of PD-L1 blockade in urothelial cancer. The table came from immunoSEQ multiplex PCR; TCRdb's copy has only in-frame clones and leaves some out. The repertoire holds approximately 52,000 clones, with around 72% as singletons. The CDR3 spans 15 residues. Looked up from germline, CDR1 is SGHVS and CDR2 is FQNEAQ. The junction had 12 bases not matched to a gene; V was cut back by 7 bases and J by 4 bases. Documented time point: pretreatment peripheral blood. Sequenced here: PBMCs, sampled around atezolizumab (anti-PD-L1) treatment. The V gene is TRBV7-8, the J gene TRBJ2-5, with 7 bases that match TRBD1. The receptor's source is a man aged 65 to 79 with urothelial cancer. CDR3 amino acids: CASTQSTGSTETQYF. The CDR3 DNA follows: TGTGCCAGCACCCAGTCGACAGGGAGTACAGAGACCCAGTACTTC.